A selection of T cell receptor beta chains follows, all from one sample in a study of blood T cell repertoires in COVID-19. The repertoire was sequenced with immunoSEQ multiplex PCR; TCRdb's copy has only in-frame clones and lacks some. The table records approximately 530,000 clones, 85% to 90% of them present only once. Sequencing was carried out using peripheral blood. These receptors all stem from a woman between 45 and 65 years old with COVID-19, enrolled during active disease. Each CDR3 is given with its conserved first and last residue. Each record gives: D gene, J gene, V gene, clone size, CDR3 DNA, CDR3 protein. D genes are given only for firm matches. A row's size may be missing; if present it is once, few, many or a size class.

TRBD1 TRBJ2-2 TRBV10-2 many TGCGCCAGCCGCTTAGGGACAGACTACACCGGGGAGCTGTTTTTT CASRLGTDYTGELFF
. TRBJ2-7 TRBV10-3 . TGTGCCATCACCCCCGGCAGGGTAGCCTACGAGCAGTACTTC CAITPGRVAYEQYF
. TRBJ1-2 TRBV4-1 . TGCGCCAGCAGCCAAGTGGTTCTCCTGCCACAGGGCTACACCTTC CASSQVVLLPQGYTF
TRBD1 TRBJ1-4 TRBV5-1 . TGCGCCAGCAGCCAAGGGACAGCTGCAACTAATGAAAAACTGTTTTTT CASSQGTAATNEKLFF
. TRBJ2-1 TRBV6-5 once TGTGCCAGCAGTTACGTGGGGCTATCGGGTAATGAGCAGTTCTTC CASSYVGLSGNEQFF
. TRBJ2-2 TRBV28 . TGTGCCAGCAGTGTGCGGGGGCGAGGCCCCGGGGAGCTGTTTTTT CASSVRGRGPGELFF
. TRBJ2-2 TRBV15 . TGTGCCATTAGTGGTCGGACAGCGAACACCGGGGAGCTGTTTTTT CAISGRTANTGELFF
. TRBJ1-1 TRBV4-2 . TGTGCCAGCAGCCAAGGCCCCATCCCTGAGGCTTTCTTT CASSQGPIPEAFF
. TRBJ2-2 TRBV9 . TGTGCCAGCAGCCCCCTAGGCCTGACGGAAGGCGGGGAGCTGTTTTTT CASSPLGLTEGGELFF
TRBD1 TRBJ1-1 TRBV19 few TGTGCCAGTAGTGCGACAGGGGGGATCACTGAAGCTTTCTTT CASSATGGITEAFF
. TRBJ2-2 TRBV6-5 . TGTGCCAGCAAGCGATTCGCCGGGGAGCTGTTTTTT CASKRFAGELFF
. TRBJ1-1 TRBV10-3 . TGTGCCATCTTGACTCACCCAAGAGGAACTGAAGCTTTCTTT CAILTHPRGTEAFF
. TRBJ2-1 TRBV9 . TGTGCCAGCAGCGTGGGGACTTCCTACAATGAGCAGTTCTTC CASSVGTSYNEQFF
. TRBJ2-2 TRBV27 . TGTGCCAGCCAACAGGGCCTGAACACCGGGGAGCTGTTTTTT CASQQGLNTGELFF
. TRBJ1-1 TRBV30 . TGTGCCTGGAGTGTAAAGGTAGCGCCCTTGAACACTGAAGCTTTCTTT CAWSVKVAPLNTEAFF
. TRBJ2-2 TRBV5-4 . TGTGCCAGCAGCTTACTCGCCGGGGAGCTGTTTTTT CASSLLAGELFF
TRBD1 TRBJ1-6 TRBV30 once TGTGCCTGGAACCGGGACAGGGTTGATTCACCCCTCCACTTT CAWNRDRVDSPLHF
TRBD1 TRBJ1-2 TRBV5-5 . TGTGCCAGCAGCTTAGGACAGGGGATTGAGGGCTACACCTTC CASSLGQGIEGYTF
TRBD1 TRBJ1-2 TRBV5-1 . TGCGCCAGCAGCTCGACAGGGACCCTAGGTGGCTACACCTTC CASSSTGTLGGYTF
. TRBJ1-1 TRBV12-5 . TGTGCTAGTGGTTTTGGAGACGAGAGGACTGAAGCTTTCTTT CASGFGDERTEAFF
TRBD1 TRBJ2-2 TRBV9 . TGTGCCAGCAGCGTAGCTCTTCGACAGGGGGCCCTCGGGGAGCTGTTTTTT CASSVALRQGALGELFF
. TRBJ1-2 TRBV5-6 once TGTGCCAGCAGCTTGGCGACAGGCTCCTATGGCTACACCTTC CASSLATGSYGYTF
TRBD2 TRBJ2-1 TRBV2 . TGTGCCAGCCCACCCGGGACTAGCGGGAACAATGAGCAGTTCTTC CASPPGTSGNNEQFF
TRBD1 TRBJ1-4 TRBV28 . TGTGCCAGCAGGGGTCAAGGGGGCGGGGAAAAACTGTTTTTT CASRGQGGGEKLFF
. TRBJ2-7 TRBV11-3 . TGTGCCAGCAGCCAATCCAGAGGGTCGGGCGAGCAGTACTTC CASSQSRGSGEQYF
TRBD1 TRBJ2-3 TRBV29-1 . TGCAGCGCTCCACAGGGGTCGGGGGATACGCAGTATTTT CSAPQGSGDTQYF
TRBD1 TRBJ1-5 TRBV19 . TGTGCCAGTAGGCGACAGGGCTCCAATCAGCCCCAGCATTTT CASRRQGSNQPQHF
TRBD2 TRBJ2-7 TRBV12-3/TRBV12-4 . TGTGCCAGCAGTTTACTAGCGGGACCCTCTCAGTACTTC CASSLLAGPSQYF
TRBD1 TRBJ1-2 TRBV29-1 . TGCAGCGTTCACGGTAAACAGGGGGTAGATGGCTACACCTTC CSVHGKQGVDGYTF
. TRBJ1-1 TRBV19 . TGTGCCAGTAGTCCCCCACGACAGGCGAACACTGAAGCTTTCTTT CASSPPRQANTEAFF
TRBD1 TRBJ1-1 TRBV24-1 . TGTGCCACCAGTGACAATGACAGGGGAAAGACTGAAGCTTTCTTT CATSDNDRGKTEAFF
. TRBJ1-4 TRBV27 . TGTGCCAGCAGTTTTAGTCCGGCGGCTAATGAAAAACTGTTTTTT CASSFSPAANEKLFF